The clone carrying this TCR beta chain was recorded many times. Its target is unknown. Each CDR3 protein is one row after TCRdb ran MiXCR on the reads. The sample has under 350,000 distinct CDR3 sequences, roughly a fifth seen once. The data were taken from a study of T cell repertoires in cytomegalovirus infection. In the study overall: The study used recently identified HLA-C-restricted and well-studied HLA-B-restricted CMV epitopes. The public TCR beta signatures pointed to both CMV infection and matching HLA type. Study outcomes and limitations: Ex vivo responses were dominated by HLA-C-restricted CMV-specific TCR beta clonotypes. Identification of carriers of CMV plus the relevant HLA was performed using cumulative public TCR beta family frequency.

V was clipped by 7 bases and J by 6 bases; unmatched bases: 5. The CDR3 spans 13 residues. CDR1 is SGHTA, CDR2 FQGNSA, per germline. The receptor's source is a human donor in good health (CMV status not recorded). Some clones in this sample may be carry-over from other donors' samples. The material sequenced was cultured PBMCs, taken from culture after CMV antigen stimulation. V usage is TRBV7-2 and J usage is TRBJ2-3, with 9 bases aligning to TRBD2. The CDR3 spells CASILAGGDTQYF. The CDR3 nucleotides are TGTGCCAGCATTCTTGCGGGAGGGGATACGCAGTATTTT.